These T cell receptor beta chains were read from a single sample in a study of graft-versus-host responses after intestinal transplantation. These receptors' targets are unknown. Repertoires were generated with immunoSEQ multiplex PCR, while TCRdb's copy carries only in-frame clones and drops some. The table has about 64,000 clones, 90% seen once; the top ten hold about 1.7%. This specimen consisted of unstimulated CD8+ T cells sorted from spleen or lymph node cells, obtained before transplant. The receptors were sampled from a human donor who was the organ donor for an intestinal transplant. The CDR3 runs from the conserved cysteine through the conserved F or W. The D gene is left open where the match is weak. A clone size is listed for some rows: how often the clone was seen (once, few, many), or a class if it is expanded.

clone_size: .
v_call: TRBV7-8
d_call: .
j_call: TRBJ2-7
cdr3_aa: CASGLGEGGEQYF
cdr3_nt: TGTGCCAGCGGATTAGGAGAGGGTGGCGAGCAGTACTTC

clone_size: .
v_call: TRBV7-9
d_call: TRBD1
j_call: TRBJ2-5
cdr3_aa: CASSSRDSDRETQYF
cdr3_nt: TGTGCCAGCAGCTCCAGGGACAGTGACCGAGAGACCCAGTACTTC

clone_size: .
v_call: TRBV2
d_call: .
j_call: TRBJ1-5
cdr3_aa: CASSFTGWGQPQHF
cdr3_nt: TGTGCCAGCAGTTTTACAGGGTGGGGACAGCCCCAGCATTTT

clone_size: .
v_call: TRBV30
d_call: TRBD1
j_call: TRBJ2-7
cdr3_aa: CAWEGTGVDEQYF
cdr3_nt: TGTGCCTGGGAAGGAACAGGGGTTGACGAGCAGTACTTC

clone_size: .
v_call: TRBV7-7
d_call: .
j_call: TRBJ1-5
cdr3_aa: CASSLGLGGPQHF
cdr3_nt: TGTGCTAGCAGCTTGGGGCTGGGGGGGCCCCAGCATTTT

clone_size: .
v_call: TRBV19
d_call: .
j_call: TRBJ2-1
cdr3_aa: CASSIMLVSNEQFF
cdr3_nt: TGTGCCAGTAGTATAATGCTAGTCTCCAATGAGCAGTTCTTC

clone_size: .
v_call: TRBV28
d_call: .
j_call: TRBJ2-7
cdr3_aa: CASSSTLRRDHNPTF
cdr3_nt: TGTGCCAGCAGTTCCACTCTAAGGCGGGACCACAACCCAACCTTC

clone_size: few
v_call: TRBV25-1
d_call: TRBD2
j_call: TRBJ2-1
cdr3_aa: CASSQAGMYNEQFF
cdr3_nt: TGTGCCAGCAGTCAAGCGGGGATGTACAATGAGCAGTTCTTC

clone_size: once
v_call: TRBV20-1
d_call: .
j_call: TRBJ2-7
cdr3_aa: CSARQTYEQYF
cdr3_nt: TGCAGTGCTAGGCAGACCTACGAGCAGTACTTC

clone_size: .
v_call: TRBV9
d_call: TRBD2
j_call: TRBJ2-7
cdr3_aa: CASSLSGGGSLYEQYF
cdr3_nt: TGTGCCAGCAGTCTTAGCGGCGGCGGGAGTCTCTACGAGCAGTACTTC

clone_size: .
v_call: TRBV7-9
d_call: .
j_call: TRBJ2-1
cdr3_aa: CASSGGNHNEQFF
cdr3_nt: TGTGCCAGCAGCGGCGGGAACCACAATGAGCAGTTCTTC

clone_size: once
v_call: TRBV28
d_call: TRBD1
j_call: TRBJ2-3
cdr3_aa: CASSTSDRADTQYF
cdr3_nt: TGTGCCAGCAGTACCTCGGACAGGGCTGATACGCAGTATTTT

clone_size: .
v_call: TRBV7-9
d_call: .
j_call: TRBJ1-1
cdr3_aa: CASEKNTEAFF
cdr3_nt: TGTGCCAGCGAGAAAAACACTGAAGCTTTCTTT

clone_size: .
v_call: TRBV27
d_call: .
j_call: TRBJ2-5
cdr3_aa: CASNSQGLRETQYF
cdr3_nt: TGTGCCAGCAATAGTCAGGGGCTAAGAGAGACCCAGTACTTC

clone_size: .
v_call: TRBV27
d_call: TRBD1
j_call: TRBJ1-1
cdr3_aa: CASSLTGTGLSLVF
cdr3_nt: TGTGCCAGCAGTCTAACAGGGACAGGGCTAAGTTTGGTATTT

clone_size: .
v_call: TRBV19
d_call: TRBD1
j_call: TRBJ1-1
cdr3_aa: CASSHTGGHTEAFF
cdr3_nt: TGTGCCAGTAGTCACACAGGGGGGCACACTGAAGCTTTCTTT

clone_size: .
v_call: TRBV28
d_call: .
j_call: TRBJ2-7
cdr3_aa: CASSPPPDGTYEQYF
cdr3_nt: TGTGCCAGCAGTCCCCCCCCGGACGGGACCTACGAGCAGTACTTC

clone_size: .
v_call: TRBV7-9
d_call: .
j_call: TRBJ1-1
cdr3_aa: CASSFEGSTEAFF
cdr3_nt: TGTGCCAGCAGCTTCGAGGGATCCACTGAAGCTTTCTTT

clone_size: .
v_call: TRBV5-4
d_call: .
j_call: TRBJ2-5
cdr3_aa: CASSLGRETGETQYF
cdr3_nt: TGTGCCAGTAGCTTGGGACGGGAGACCGGAGAGACCCAGTACTTC

clone_size: .
v_call: TRBV19
d_call: .
j_call: TRBJ1-2
cdr3_aa: CASSLRRQEDGYTF
cdr3_nt: TGTGCCAGTAGTCTCCGCCGACAGGAGGATGGCTACACCTTC

clone_size: few
v_call: TRBV5-6
d_call: .
j_call: TRBJ1-2
cdr3_aa: CASSLGAGGYTF
cdr3_nt: TGTGCCAGCAGCTTGGGAGCCGGGGGCTACACCTTC

clone_size: .
v_call: TRBV5-1
d_call: .
j_call: TRBJ2-7
cdr3_aa: CASSPGTNYEQYF
cdr3_nt: TGCGCCAGCAGCCCCGGGACAAACTACGAGCAGTACTTC

clone_size: .
v_call: TRBV27
d_call: .
j_call: TRBJ1-1
cdr3_aa: CASNAGNTEAFF
cdr3_nt: TGTGCCAGCAACGCGGGGAACACTGAAGCTTTCTTT

clone_size: .
v_call: TRBV5-1
d_call: .
j_call: TRBJ1-1
cdr3_aa: CASSYTLGEMNTEAFF
cdr3_nt: TGCGCCAGCAGCTACACACTAGGAGAGATGAACACTGAAGCTTTCTTT

clone_size: .
v_call: TRBV29-1
d_call: TRBD2
j_call: TRBJ2-5
cdr3_aa: CSVEGLAVKETQYF
cdr3_nt: TGCAGCGTTGAGGGACTAGCAGTAAAAGAGACCCAGTACTTC

clone_size: .
v_call: TRBV5-4
d_call: TRBD1
j_call: TRBJ1-1
cdr3_aa: CASSPGQGTEAFF
cdr3_nt: TGTGCCAGCAGTCCGGGACAGGGTACTGAAGCTTTCTTT

clone_size: .
v_call: TRBV9
d_call: TRBD1
j_call: TRBJ2-7
cdr3_aa: CASSAWDRESDEQYF
cdr3_nt: TGTGCCAGCAGCGCATGGGACAGGGAGTCGGACGAGCAGTACTTC

clone_size: .
v_call: TRBV5-1
d_call: TRBD2
j_call: TRBJ2-4
cdr3_aa: CASSFGGSKNIQYF
cdr3_nt: TGCGCCAGCAGCTTCGGGGGGAGCAAAAACATTCAGTACTTC

clone_size: .
v_call: TRBV7-9
d_call: .
j_call: TRBJ2-7
cdr3_aa: CASSPDLFGFYEQYF
cdr3_nt: TGTGCCAGCAGCCCCGATTTGTTCGGGTTCTACGAGCAGTACTTC

clone_size: .
v_call: TRBV19
d_call: .
j_call: TRBJ1-2
cdr3_aa: CASGMLRGLNYGYTF
cdr3_nt: TGTGCCAGTGGCATGCTCAGGGGCCTCAACTATGGCTACACCTTC

clone_size: .
v_call: TRBV4-1
d_call: .
j_call: TRBJ2-7
cdr3_aa: CASSPSTTWEQYF
cdr3_nt: TGCGCCAGCAGCCCGTCGACAACTTGGGAGCAGTACTTC

clone_size: .
v_call: TRBV29-1
d_call: .
j_call: TRBJ2-7
cdr3_aa: CSVEDPQARPYEQYF
cdr3_nt: TGCAGCGTTGAAGACCCCCAGGCCCGACCTTACGAGCAGTACTTC

clone_size: .
v_call: TRBV6-5
d_call: .
j_call: TRBJ1-3
cdr3_aa: CASYGDSGNTIYF
cdr3_nt: TGTGCCAGCTACGGGGATTCTGGAAACACCATATATTTT

clone_size: .
v_call: TRBV10-3
d_call: TRBD1
j_call: TRBJ2-7
cdr3_aa: CAISEFGQGHFYEQYF
cdr3_nt: TGTGCCATCAGTGAGTTCGGACAGGGGCATTTCTACGAGCAGTACTTC

clone_size: .
v_call: TRBV7-9
d_call: TRBD2
j_call: TRBJ2-7
cdr3_aa: CASSTEREGHHEQYF
cdr3_nt: TGTGCCAGCAGCACGGAGCGGGAGGGCCACCACGAGCAGTACTTC

clone_size: .
v_call: TRBV19
d_call: TRBD1
j_call: TRBJ1-2
cdr3_aa: CASDPGQGVGYTF
cdr3_nt: TGTGCCAGTGACCCGGGACAGGGGGTCGGCTACACCTTC

clone_size: once
v_call: TRBV2
d_call: TRBD1
j_call: TRBJ2-1
cdr3_aa: CASSEGQGTNEQFF
cdr3_nt: TGTGCCAGCAGTGAGGGACAGGGAACCAATGAGCAGTTCTTC

clone_size: .
v_call: TRBV13
d_call: TRBD1
j_call: TRBJ2-2
cdr3_aa: CASSTGQGGGELFF
cdr3_nt: TGTGCCAGCAGCACCGGACAGGGTGGCGGGGAGCTGTTTTTT

clone_size: once
v_call: TRBV19
d_call: TRBD2
j_call: TRBJ2-1
cdr3_aa: CASTPGGSSYNEQFF
cdr3_nt: TGTGCCAGTACCCCGGGGGGAAGCTCCTACAATGAGCAGTTCTTC

clone_size: .
v_call: TRBV9
d_call: .
j_call: TRBJ1-4
cdr3_aa: CASSSGGGGEKLFF
cdr3_nt: TGTGCCAGCAGCTCAGGCGGGGGAGGAGAAAAACTGTTTTTT

clone_size: .
v_call: TRBV4-3
d_call: TRBD1
j_call: TRBJ2-7
cdr3_aa: CASSLGATGEYEQYF
cdr3_nt: TGCGCCAGCAGCCTCGGGGCGACAGGGGAGTACGAGCAGTACTTC

clone_size: .
v_call: TRBV6-1
d_call: TRBD1
j_call: TRBJ1-2
cdr3_aa: CASSVRRGLGYGYTF
cdr3_nt: TGTGCCAGCAGTGTTCGCAGGGGGCTTGGCTATGGCTACACCTTC

clone_size: once
v_call: TRBV29-1
d_call: .
j_call: TRBJ1-5
cdr3_aa: CSVWTVGGNQPQHF
cdr3_nt: TGCAGCGTTTGGACGGTGGGAGGCAATCAGCCCCAGCATTTT

clone_size: .
v_call: TRBV13
d_call: TRBD1
j_call: TRBJ2-7
cdr3_aa: CASSVRDRAYEQYF
cdr3_nt: TGTGCCAGCAGCGTACGGGACAGGGCTTACGAGCAGTACTTC

clone_size: .
v_call: TRBV27
d_call: TRBD1
j_call: TRBJ1-5
cdr3_aa: CASSYQGDQPQHF
cdr3_nt: TGTGCCAGCAGTTACCAGGGGGATCAGCCCCAGCATTTT

clone_size: .
v_call: TRBV7-9
d_call: .
j_call: TRBJ1-4
cdr3_aa: CASSSRVGTNEKLFF
cdr3_nt: TGTGCCAGCAGCTCGAGGGTGGGAACTAATGAAAAACTGTTTTTT

clone_size: .
v_call: TRBV7-8
d_call: TRBD1
j_call: TRBJ2-7
cdr3_aa: CASSLGGTGGPSSYEQYF
cdr3_nt: TGTGCCAGCAGCTTAGGGGGGACAGGGGGTCCCAGCTCCTACGAGCAGTACTTC

clone_size: .
v_call: TRBV27
d_call: TRBD1
j_call: TRBJ1-4
cdr3_aa: CASSKGQGPNEKLFF
cdr3_nt: TGTGCCAGCAGTAAAGGACAGGGACCTAATGAAAAACTGTTTTTT

clone_size: .
v_call: TRBV6-6
d_call: TRBD2
j_call: TRBJ2-3
cdr3_aa: CASSYYAGEGQYF
cdr3_nt: TGTGCCAGCAGTTACTACGCGGGAGAAGGGCAGTATTTT

clone_size: .
v_call: TRBV6-4
d_call: .
j_call: TRBJ1-1
cdr3_aa: CASSDRRGTEAFF
cdr3_nt: TGTGCCAGCAGTGACCGAAGGGGCACTGAAGCTTTCTTT

clone_size: few
v_call: TRBV28
d_call: .
j_call: TRBJ2-1
cdr3_aa: CASSLQLLPRVFF
cdr3_nt: TGTGCCAGCAGTTTACAACTTCTACCCCGGGTGTTCTTC